This TCR beta chain is from a study of blood T cell repertoires in COVID-19. Only a few counts were recorded for this clone. Authors' data handling: Estimation of nucleated cell counts relied on the amplification of reference gene primers. Repertoires were generated with immunoSEQ multiplex PCR, while TCRdb's copy carries only in-frame clones and drops some. From that table come the V and J calls and clone size; the DNA was used to work out D and trimming. The sample shows around 64,000 clones, roughly 87% of them seen only once. V lost 6 bases and J lost 0; bases outside the gene matches: 4. The germline V gene has CDR1 SGHVS and CDR2 FQNEAQ. The CDR3 sequence is 14 residues long.

The chain has TRBV7-8 and TRBJ2-7; TRBD2 matches 8 bases. Sample: peripheral blood. This TCR derives from a man older than 75 in a cohort sampled during active COVID-19. The CDR3 DNA sequence: TGTGCCAGCAGGGCCGGGACTAGCTCCTACGAGCAGTACTTC. It specifies CASRAGTSSYEQYF.